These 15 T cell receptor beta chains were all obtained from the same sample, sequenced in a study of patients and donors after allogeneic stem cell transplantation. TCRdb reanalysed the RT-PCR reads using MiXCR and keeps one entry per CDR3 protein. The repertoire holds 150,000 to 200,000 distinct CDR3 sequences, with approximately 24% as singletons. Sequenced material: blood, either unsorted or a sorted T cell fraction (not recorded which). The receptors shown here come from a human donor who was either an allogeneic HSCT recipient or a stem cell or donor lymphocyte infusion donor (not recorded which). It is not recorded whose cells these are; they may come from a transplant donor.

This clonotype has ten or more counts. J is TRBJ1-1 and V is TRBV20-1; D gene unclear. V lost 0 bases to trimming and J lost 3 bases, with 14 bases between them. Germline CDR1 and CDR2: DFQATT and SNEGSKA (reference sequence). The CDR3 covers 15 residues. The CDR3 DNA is TGCAGTGCTAGAGATGGACGGCAGGATTACACTGAAGCTTTCTTT. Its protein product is CSARDGRQDYTEAFF.

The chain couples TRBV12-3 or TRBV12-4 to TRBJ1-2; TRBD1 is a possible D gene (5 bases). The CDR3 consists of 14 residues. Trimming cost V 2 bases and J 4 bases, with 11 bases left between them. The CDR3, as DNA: TGTGCCAGCAGTTTACCAGGGCTACTCTATGGCTACACCTTC. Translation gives CASSLPGLLYGYTF.

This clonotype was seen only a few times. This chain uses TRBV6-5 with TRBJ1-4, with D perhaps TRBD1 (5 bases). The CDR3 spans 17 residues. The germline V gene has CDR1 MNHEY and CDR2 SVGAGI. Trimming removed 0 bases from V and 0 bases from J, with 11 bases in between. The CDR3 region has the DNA TGTGCCAGCAGTTACTCGATGACAGCTGCAACTAATGAAAAACTGTTTTTT. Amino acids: CASSYSMTAATNEKLFF.

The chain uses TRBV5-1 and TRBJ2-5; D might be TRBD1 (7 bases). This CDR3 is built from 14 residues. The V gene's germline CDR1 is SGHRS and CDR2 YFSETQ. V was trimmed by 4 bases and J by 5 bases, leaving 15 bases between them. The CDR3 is CASSKEGAYETQYF. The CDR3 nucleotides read TGCGCCAGCAGCAAGGAGGGGGCTTACGAGACCCAGTACTTC.

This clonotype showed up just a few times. The CDR3 is CASSQENPNHEQFF. CDR3 coding DNA: TGTGCCAGCAGCCAAGAAAATCCTAACCATGAGCAGTTCTTC. The chain employs TRBV3-1 and TRBJ2-1; D is uncertain. This CDR3 comprises 14 residues. Germline loops: CDR1 LGHDT, CDR2 YNNKEL (reference sequence). Trimming took off 0 bases at V and 8 bases at J, with 11 bases between the two ends.

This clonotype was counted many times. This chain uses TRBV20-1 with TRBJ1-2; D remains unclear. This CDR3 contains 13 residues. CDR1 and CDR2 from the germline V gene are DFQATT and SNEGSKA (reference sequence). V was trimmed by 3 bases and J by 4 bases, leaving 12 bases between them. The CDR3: CSASTGNGYGYTF. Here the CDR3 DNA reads TGCAGTGCTAGTACCGGGAATGGCTATGGCTACACCTTC.

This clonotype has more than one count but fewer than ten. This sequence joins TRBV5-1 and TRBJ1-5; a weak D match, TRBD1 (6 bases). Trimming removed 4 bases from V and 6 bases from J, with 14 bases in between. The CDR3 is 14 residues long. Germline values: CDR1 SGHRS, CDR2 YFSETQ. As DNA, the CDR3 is TGCGCCAGCAGCCAGGATGTAGGGGGTCAGCCCCAGCATTTT. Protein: CASSQDVGGQPQHF.

CDR3 sequence reads: CASSPRQGRTEAFF. The DNA of the CDR3 is TGTGCCAGTAGTCCGCGACAGGGGAGGACTGAAGCTTTCTTT. The rearrangement links TRBV19 to TRBJ1-1; 8 nucleotides match TRBD1. Germline V gives CDR1 LNHDA, CDR2 SQIVND (reference sequence). The V and J ends lost 5 bases and 5 bases, in that order; junction bases with no gene match: 7. The CDR3 is 14 residues long.

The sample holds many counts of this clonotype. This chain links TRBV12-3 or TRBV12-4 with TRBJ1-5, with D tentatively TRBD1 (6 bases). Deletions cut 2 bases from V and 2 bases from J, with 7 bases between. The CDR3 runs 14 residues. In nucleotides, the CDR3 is TGTGCCAGCAGTTTATCAGGGGGCAATCAGCCCCAGCATTTT. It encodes CASSLSGGNQPQHF.

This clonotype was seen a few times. The chain's CDR3 is CATSRDRQPQHF. The CDR3 DNA sequence: TGTGCCACCAGCAGAGATCGGCAGCCCCAGCATTTT. The chain recombines TRBV15 with TRBJ1-5; D remains unclear. V dropped 0 bases and J dropped 7 bases, with 4 bases sitting between them. Germline assignment: CDR1 LNHNV and CDR2 YYDKDF (reference sequence). The CDR3 totals 12 residues.

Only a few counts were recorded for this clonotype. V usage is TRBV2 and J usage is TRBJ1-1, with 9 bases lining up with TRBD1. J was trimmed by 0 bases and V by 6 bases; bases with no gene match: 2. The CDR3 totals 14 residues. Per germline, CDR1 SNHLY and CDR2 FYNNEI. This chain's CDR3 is CASRDRGLNTEAFF. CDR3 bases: TGTGCCAGCAGGGACAGGGGTTTGAACACTGAAGCTTTCTTT.

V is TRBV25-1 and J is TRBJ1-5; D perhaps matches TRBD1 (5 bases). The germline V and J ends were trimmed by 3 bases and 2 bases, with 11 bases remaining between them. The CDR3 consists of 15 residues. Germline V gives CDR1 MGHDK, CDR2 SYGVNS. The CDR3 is CASSDHGAGNQPQHF. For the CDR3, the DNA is TGTGCCAGCAGTGACCACGGGGCGGGCAATCAGCCCCAGCATTTT.

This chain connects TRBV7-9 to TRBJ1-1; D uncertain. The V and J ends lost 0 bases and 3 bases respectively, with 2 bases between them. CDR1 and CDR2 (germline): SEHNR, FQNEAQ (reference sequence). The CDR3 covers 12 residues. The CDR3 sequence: CASSLAYTEAFF. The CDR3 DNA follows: TGTGCCAGCAGCTTAGCTTACACTGAAGCTTTCTTT.

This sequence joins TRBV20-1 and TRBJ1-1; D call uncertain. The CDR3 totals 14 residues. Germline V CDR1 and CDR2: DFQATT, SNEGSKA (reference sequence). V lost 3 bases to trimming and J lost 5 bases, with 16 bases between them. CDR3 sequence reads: CSASGPRGVTEAFF. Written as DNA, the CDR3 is TGCAGTGCTAGCGGGCCCCGAGGCGTGACTGAAGCTTTCTTT.

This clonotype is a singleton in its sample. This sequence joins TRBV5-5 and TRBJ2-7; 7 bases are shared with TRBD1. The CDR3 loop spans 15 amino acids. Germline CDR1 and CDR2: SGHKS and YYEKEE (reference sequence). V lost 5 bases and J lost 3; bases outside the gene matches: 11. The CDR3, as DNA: TGTGCCAGCAGGCGTACCGGGACAGCCGACTACGAGCAGTACTTC. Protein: CASRRTGTADYEQYF.